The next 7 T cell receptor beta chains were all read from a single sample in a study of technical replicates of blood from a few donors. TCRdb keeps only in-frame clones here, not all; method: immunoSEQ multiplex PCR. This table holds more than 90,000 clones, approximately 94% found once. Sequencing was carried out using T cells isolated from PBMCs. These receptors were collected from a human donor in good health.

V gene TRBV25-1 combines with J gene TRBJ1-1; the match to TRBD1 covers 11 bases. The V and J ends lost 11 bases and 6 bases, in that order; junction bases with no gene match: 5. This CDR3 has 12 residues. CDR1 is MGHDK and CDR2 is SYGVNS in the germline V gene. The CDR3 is CAAGQGASEAFF. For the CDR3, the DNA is TGTGCCGCCGGACAGGGGGCCTCTGAAGCTTTCTTT.

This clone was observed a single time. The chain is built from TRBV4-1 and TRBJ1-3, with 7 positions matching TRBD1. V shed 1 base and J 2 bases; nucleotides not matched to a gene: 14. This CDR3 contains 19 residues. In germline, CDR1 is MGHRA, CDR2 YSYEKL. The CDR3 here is CASSQVTGLLLSAGNTIYF. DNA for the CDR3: TGCGCCAGCAGCCAAGTGACAGGGCTCTTACTCTCGGCTGGAAACACCATATATTTT.

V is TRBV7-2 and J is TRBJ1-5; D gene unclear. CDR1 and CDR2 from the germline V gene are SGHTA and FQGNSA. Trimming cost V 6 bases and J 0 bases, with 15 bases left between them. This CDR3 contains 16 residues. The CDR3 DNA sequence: TGTGCCAGCAGTTCTCCCGGAGAGGTTAGCAATCAGCCCCAGCATTTT. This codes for CASSSPGEVSNQPQHF.

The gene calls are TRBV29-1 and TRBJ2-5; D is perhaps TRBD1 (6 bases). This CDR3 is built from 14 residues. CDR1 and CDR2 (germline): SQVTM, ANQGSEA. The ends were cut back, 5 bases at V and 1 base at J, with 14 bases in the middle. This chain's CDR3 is CSVSGAQIQETQYF. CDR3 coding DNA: TGCAGCGTTTCAGGGGCGCAAATCCAAGAGACCCAGTACTTC.

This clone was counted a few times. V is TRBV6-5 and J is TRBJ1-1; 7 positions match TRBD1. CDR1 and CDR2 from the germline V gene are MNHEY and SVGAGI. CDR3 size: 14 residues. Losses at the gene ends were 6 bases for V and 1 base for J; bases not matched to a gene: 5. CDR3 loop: CASRGGQQNTEAFF. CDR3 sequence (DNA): TGTGCCAGCAGAGGGGGACAGCAGAACACTGAAGCTTTCTTT.

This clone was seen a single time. The CDR3 DNA follows: TGTGCCAGCAGTGAAGGAAAAGGGGCCTACGAGCAGTACTTC. The encoded protein is CASSEGKGAYEQYF. The rearrangement joins TRBV6-1 to TRBJ2-7; a weak D match, TRBD1 (5 bases). V was trimmed by 1 base and J by 2 bases, leaving 9 bases between them. This CDR3 contains 14 residues. Per the germline V gene, CDR1 is MNHNS and CDR2 is SASEGT.

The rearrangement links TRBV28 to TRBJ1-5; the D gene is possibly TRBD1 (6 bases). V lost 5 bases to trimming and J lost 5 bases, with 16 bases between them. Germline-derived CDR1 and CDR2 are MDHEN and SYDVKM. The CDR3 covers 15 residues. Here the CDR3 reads CASSLGQIIDQPQHF. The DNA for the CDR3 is TGTGCCAGCAGTCTCGGACAGATAATTGATCAGCCCCAGCATTTT.